This section outlines one T cell receptor beta chain sequence together with its context. Antigen specificity is unknown. The immunoSEQ assay was v3.0, run at survey level. Libraries were prepared by immunoSEQ multiplex PCR; TCRdb keeps only in-frame clonotypes and omits some of them. This sample has around 25,000 clones; 76% occur once, and the top ten carry approximately 10%. This sample is drawn from a study of long-term antiretroviral therapy in people with HIV. Study-level points and caveats: Following ART, diversity rose but still fell short of transplant donor controls. Older ART regimens may have been in use when blood was drawn between about 2004 and 2018. Before ART, certain clones expanded, and these dominated the repertoire at all time points. ART adherence, viral resistance and therapy changes were not recorded.

Germline loops: CDR1 SQVTM, CDR2 ANQGSEA. The CDR3 consists of 13 residues. V lost 4 bases and J lost 10, with 17 bases in between. V usage is TRBV29-1 and J usage is TRBJ2-1; weak D call: TRBD2 (7 bases). This receptor was obtained from a middle-aged woman with HIV. Here the sequenced sample was unsorted PBMCs, taken 1.1 years before starting antiretroviral therapy. In DNA form, the CDR3 reads TGCAGCGTTGTCCCCACAGGGAGGGGGGAGCAGTTCTTC. Its translation: CSVVPTGRGEQFF.